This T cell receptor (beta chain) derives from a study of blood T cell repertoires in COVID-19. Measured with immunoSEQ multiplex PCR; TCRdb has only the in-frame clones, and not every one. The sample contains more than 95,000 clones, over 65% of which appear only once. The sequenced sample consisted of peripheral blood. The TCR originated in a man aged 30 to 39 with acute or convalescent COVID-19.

CDR3 amino acids: CASSYSTAREKLFF. The DNA of the CDR3 is TGTGCCAGCAGTTACTCGACAGCCCGGGAAAAACTGTTTTTT. The chain is built from TRBV6-6 and TRBJ1-4; tentative D call: TRBD1 (5 bases). Germline CDR1 is MNHNY and CDR2 is SVGAGI (reference sequence). The CDR3 loop spans 14 amino acids. Trimming took 0 bases from V and 8 from J, leaving 10 bases between them.